Shown below are 23 T cell receptor beta chains from a single sample sequenced in a study of blood T cells in healthy people across ages. The authors ran a second PCR of roughly 6 to 12 cycles using a sample-barcoded 5' primer and a J-beta primer mix. One entry per CDR3 protein results from TCRdb running MiXCR on the 5' RACE reads. This sample carries approximately 810,000 distinct CDR3 sequences, about 28% of them seen once, and the ten largest clones take about 18%. The specimen sequenced was blood. The receptors stem from an elderly woman in good health.

This clonotype was seen only a few times. The chain employs TRBV19 and TRBJ2-1; the D gene is possibly TRBD1 (5 bases). The closer fit of TRBJ2-7 to the DNA end suggests the J call may be wrong. The CDR3 spans 13 residues. CDR1 is LNHDA and CDR2 is SQIVND in the germline V gene (reference sequence). The CDR3 nucleotides are TGTGCCAGTAGTATAAAGGGGTACAATGAGCAGTACTTC. It codes for CASSIKGYNEQYF.

This clonotype occurred many times. The J gene is TRBJ1-4, the V gene TRBV20-1, with D maybe TRBD1 (5 bases). Trimming stripped 6 bases from V and 9 bases from J, with 14 bases between. This CDR3 region has 12 residues. The germline gives CDR1 DFQATT, CDR2 SNEGSKA (reference sequence). The CDR3 here is CSAWTSEKKLFF. The CDR3 DNA reads as TGCAGTGCCTGGACAAGTGAAAAAAAACTGTTTTTT.

The chain links TRBV6-2 or TRBV6-3 to TRBJ1-2, with D perhaps matching TRBD1 (6 bases). Germline V gene lookup returns CDR1 MNHEY and CDR2 SVGEGT. V was shortened by 6 bases and J by 4 bases, with 18 bases between the two germline ends. This CDR3 has 15 residues. CDR3 residues: CASSLRQDSSYGYTF. DNA of the CDR3: TGTGCCAGCAGCTTAAGACAGGACTCTAGCTATGGCTACACCTTC.

This clonotype was observed a handful of times. The rearrangement uses TRBV2 and TRBJ2-7; D is uncertain. Looked up from germline, CDR1 is SNHLY and CDR2 is FYNNEI. Trimming pared 3 bases from V and 6 bases from J, leaving 18 bases between. CDR3 length: 15 amino acids. The CDR3 is CASSEVGSRESEQYF. Written as DNA, the CDR3 is TGTGCCAGCAGTGAGGTCGGAAGTAGAGAGAGCGAGCAGTACTTC.

This clonotype occurred many times. The J gene is TRBJ2-1, the V gene TRBV20-1, with a tentative D call TRBD1 (5 bases). CDR1 DFQATT and CDR2 SNEGSKA come from the germline V gene (reference sequence). CDR3 size: 13 residues. Trimming removed 6 bases from V and 8 bases from J, with 17 bases in between. The CDR3 protein is CSAQQTQGDEQFF. Here the CDR3 DNA reads TGCAGTGCCCAACAAACGCAGGGCGATGAGCAGTTCTTC.

This clonotype was picked up many times. The gene calls are TRBV19 and TRBJ1-5, with TRBD1 as a possible D gene (5 bases). V was pared by 7 bases and J by 3 bases, with 10 bases between. CDR1 and CDR2 (germline): LNHDA, SQIVND (reference sequence). The CDR3 runs 13 residues. The CDR3 coding sequence is TGTGCCAGTAACAGGCAGTACAATCAGCCCCAGCATTTT. It encodes CASNRQYNQPQHF.

The rearrangement links TRBV15 to TRBJ1-5, with 9 bases matching TRBD1. This CDR3 region has 14 residues. Trimming removed 6 bases from V and 2 bases from J; junction bases left unmatched: 2. Germline V gene lookup returns CDR1 LNHNV and CDR2 YYDKDF (reference sequence). DNA of the CDR3: TGTGCCACCAGGGGACAGGGTGGCAATCAGCCCCAGCATTTT. Translating it yields CATRGQGGNQPQHF.

This clonotype was found a few times. The CDR3 spells CAWRLGEANTEAFF. The CDR3 nucleotides are TGTGCCTGGAGGTTGGGAGAGGCGAACACTGAAGCTTTCTTT. J is TRBJ1-1 and V is TRBV30, with D hard to call. The CDR3 extends over 14 amino acids. The germline V gene encodes CDR1 GTSNPN and CDR2 SVGIG (reference sequence). Trimming removed 3 bases from V and 1 base from J, with 12 bases in between. Together with reference TRBV30 and TRBJ1-1, the CDR3 gives the full variable domain: SQTIHQWPATLVQPVGSPLSLECTVEGTSNPNLYWYRQAAGRGLQLLFYSVGIGQISSEVPQNLSASRPQDRQFILSSKKLLLSDSGFYLCAWRLGEANTEAFFGQGTRLTVV.

The genes are TRBV20-1 and TRBJ2-3, with D perhaps TRBD1 or TRBD2 (6 bases each). Germline lookup yields CDR1 DFQATT and CDR2 SNEGSKA (reference sequence). This CDR3 has 15 residues. V was clipped by 0 bases and J by 2 bases, with 12 bases between them. DNA for the CDR3: TGCAGTGCTAGAGATTTAACGGGGGCCACAGATACGCAGTATTTT. Its protein product is CSARDLTGATDTQYF.

A remark on this clonotype: In this CDR3 the conserved last residue, phenylalanine or tryptophan, is missing, so a read error is likely. The J gene is TRBJ1-2, the V gene TRBV18; D not certain. Germline V gene lookup returns CDR1 KGHSH and CDR2 LQKENI. This CDR3 has 15 amino acids. Trimming left V 1 base short and J 1 base short, with 10 bases between. CDR3 protein: CASSPLQENNYGYTL. In DNA, the CDR3 is TGTGCCAGCTCACCACTTCAGGAAAATAACTATGGCTACACCTTA.

This clonotype showed up many times. V gene TRBV18 combines with J gene TRBJ2-7; TRBD1 agrees at 7 bases. The CDR3 runs to 16 residues. V lost 4 bases and J lost 4; bases outside the gene matches: 13. The germline V gene encodes CDR1 KGHSH and CDR2 LQKENI. The CDR3 is CASSRDRPIRNYEQYF. The CDR3 nucleotides are TGTGCCAGCTCACGGGACAGACCTATCCGGAATTACGAGCAGTACTTC.

Details on this clonotype: This sequence may be a read error, since a much larger clone differs from it by one base. This chain uses TRBV20-1 with TRBJ2-5, with 10 bases that match TRBD1. The CDR3 has 14 residues. The ends lost 6 bases at V and 8 bases at J; junction bases unmatched: 12. CDR1 and CDR2 from the germline V gene are DFQATT and SNEGSKA (reference sequence). The CDR3 DNA is TGCAGTGCCACCGACAGGGGGCCAAGGGATACCCAGTACTTC. Protein sequence: CSATDRGPRDTQYF.

This clonotype showed up many times. The chain is built from TRBV6-6 and TRBJ2-3; possible D gene TRBD1, 5 bases. The CDR3 is made up of 12 amino acids. Germline-derived CDR1 and CDR2 are MNHNY and SVGAGI (reference sequence). Between the trimmed V and J ends, which lost 7 bases and 4 bases, there was a span of 9 bases. Here the CDR3 DNA reads TGTGCCAGCAATGGGGCCTCAGATACGCAGTATTTT. Its translation: CASNGASDTQYF.

The V and J genes are TRBV24-1 and TRBJ1-2; D is unclear. The CDR3 runs to 14 residues. Germline CDR1 KGHDR, CDR2 SFDVKD. V shed 4 bases and J shed 4 bases, with 12 bases lying between them. CDR3 coding DNA: TGTGCCACCAGTGAGCCCGGACCCTCCTATGGCTACACCTTC. Protein sequence: CATSEPGPSYGYTF.

The chain combines TRBV6-6 with TRBJ1-1; D remains ambiguous. Germline CDR1 is MNHNY and CDR2 is SVGAGI (reference sequence). The CDR3 contains 16 residues. The V end lost 6 bases, the J end lost 6 bases, and 23 bases lay between the germline ends. The CDR3 region is CASSFPGRRKGAEAFF. The DNA of the CDR3 is TGTGCCAGCAGCTTCCCAGGTCGCAGAAAGGGCGCTGAAGCTTTCTTT.

Worth noting for this clonotype: A much larger clone differs from this one at a single base, so this may be a read error. The CDR3 spells CTSSTGQGMNTEAFF. The CDR3 DNA reads as TGCACCAGCAGCACCGGACAGGGAATGAACACTGAAGCTTTCTTT. This chain connects TRBV5-1 to TRBJ1-1, with 8 bases identical to TRBD1. This CDR3 has 15 amino acids. Per germline, CDR1 SGHRS and CDR2 YFSETQ.

This clonotype was observed a handful of times. This rearrangement joins TRBV12-3 or TRBV12-4 to TRBJ2-5; D is possibly TRBD1 or TRBD2 (6 bases each). Trimming cost V 5 bases and J 5 bases, with 21 bases left between them. This CDR3 is 16 amino acids long. CDR3 in amino acids: CASSPQARGTGETQYF. The CDR3 DNA sequence: TGTGCCAGCAGTCCACAAGCTAGGGGGACTGGGGAGACCCAGTACTTC.

Concerning this clonotype: A much larger clonotype is one base distant, so this may be a read error. CDR3 in DNA: TGTGCCAGCAGAAAAGAAAGGGAAACTCGCTGTGGCTACACCTTC. Translated, it gives CASRKERETRCGYTF. This chain links TRBV6-1 with TRBJ1-2, with D unresolved. The V end was cut by 6 bases, the J end by 7 bases, with 21 bases between. The CDR3 consists of 15 residues. Per germline, CDR1 MNHNS and CDR2 SASEGT.

The sample holds many counts of this clonotype. The chain combines TRBV7-9 with TRBJ1-5, with D uncertain. This CDR3 comprises 12 residues. Looked up from germline, CDR1 is SEHNR and CDR2 is FQNEAQ (reference sequence). Trimming stripped 8 bases from V and 0 bases from J, with 5 bases between. Here the CDR3 reads CASGDSNQPQHF. In DNA form, the CDR3 reads TGTGCCAGCGGAGATAGCAATCAGCCCCAGCATTTT.

The rearrangement uses TRBV6-5 and TRBJ1-4, with D hard to call. The germline V gene encodes CDR1 MNHEY and CDR2 SVGAGI. V lost 2 bases and J lost 8, with 15 bases in between. The CDR3 is 15 amino acids. The CDR3 DNA sequence: TGTGCCAGCAGTTACATTTACAAGGGAGAGGAAAAACTGTTTTTT. Protein product: CASSYIYKGEEKLFF.

There are many counts of this clonotype. The rearrangement joins TRBV29-1 to TRBJ1-2; 9 bases map to TRBD1. After removal of 6 bases from V and 6 bases from J, the junction contained 8 bases not matched to a gene. The germline V gene encodes CDR1 SQVTM and CDR2 ANQGSEA. The CDR3 totals 13 residues. The CDR3, as DNA: TGCAGCGTCGACCTTGGGACAGGGCATGGCTACACCTTC. Its translation is CSVDLGTGHGYTF.

This clonotype was picked up a small number of times. A clone one base away is much larger, so this may be a read error. The V gene is TRBV12-3 or TRBV12-4, the J gene TRBJ2-1, with 7 bases lining up with TRBD1. The J call may be wrong; the DNA end is better matched by TRBJ2-7. This CDR3 has 14 amino acids. The CDR3 DNA reads as TGTGCCAGCAGTTTGGGGACAGACTACAATGAGCAGTACTTC. It translates to CASSLGTDYNEQYF.

In regard to this clonotype: The conserved closing phenylalanine or tryptophan is absent in this CDR3, likely reflecting a read error. The gene calls are TRBV12-3 or TRBV12-4 and TRBJ2-3; tentatively, D is TRBD2 (6 bases). This CDR3 has 15 amino acids. V was clipped by 7 bases and J by 4 bases, with 18 bases between them. The CDR3 DNA sequence: TGTGCCAGCAAACTTCTAGCGTTATCCGCAGATACGCAGTATTCT. The encoded protein is CASKLLALSADTQYS.